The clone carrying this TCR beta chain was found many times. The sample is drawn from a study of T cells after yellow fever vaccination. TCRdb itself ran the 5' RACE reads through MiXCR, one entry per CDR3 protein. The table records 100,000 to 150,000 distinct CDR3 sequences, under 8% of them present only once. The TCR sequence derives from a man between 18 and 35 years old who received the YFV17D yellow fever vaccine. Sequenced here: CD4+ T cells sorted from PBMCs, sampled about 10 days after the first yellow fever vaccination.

CDR3 amino acids: CASSMSGGRTDTQYF. The CDR3 DNA is TGTGCCAGCAGCATGAGCGGGGGCCGCACAGATACGCAGTATTTT. This sequence joins TRBV7-2 and TRBJ2-3; 8 bases line up with TRBD2. The CDR3 consists of 15 residues. Germline V gives CDR1 SGHTA, CDR2 FQGNSA. The ends lost 5 bases at V and 1 base at J; junction bases unmatched: 5.